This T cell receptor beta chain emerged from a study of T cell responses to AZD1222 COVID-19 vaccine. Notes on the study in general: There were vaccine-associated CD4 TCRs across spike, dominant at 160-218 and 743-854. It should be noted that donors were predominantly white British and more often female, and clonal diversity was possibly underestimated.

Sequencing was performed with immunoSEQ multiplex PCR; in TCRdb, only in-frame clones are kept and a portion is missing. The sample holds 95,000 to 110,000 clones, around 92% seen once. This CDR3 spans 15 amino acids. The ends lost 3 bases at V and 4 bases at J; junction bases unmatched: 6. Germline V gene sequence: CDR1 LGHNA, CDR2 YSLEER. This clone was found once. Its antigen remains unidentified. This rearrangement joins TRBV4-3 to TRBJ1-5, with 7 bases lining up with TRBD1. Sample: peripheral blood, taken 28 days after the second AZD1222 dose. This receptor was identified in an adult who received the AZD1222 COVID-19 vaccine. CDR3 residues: CASSHQTGRNQPQHF. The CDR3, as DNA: TGCGCCAGCAGCCACCAGACAGGGAGAAATCAGCCCCAGCATTTT.